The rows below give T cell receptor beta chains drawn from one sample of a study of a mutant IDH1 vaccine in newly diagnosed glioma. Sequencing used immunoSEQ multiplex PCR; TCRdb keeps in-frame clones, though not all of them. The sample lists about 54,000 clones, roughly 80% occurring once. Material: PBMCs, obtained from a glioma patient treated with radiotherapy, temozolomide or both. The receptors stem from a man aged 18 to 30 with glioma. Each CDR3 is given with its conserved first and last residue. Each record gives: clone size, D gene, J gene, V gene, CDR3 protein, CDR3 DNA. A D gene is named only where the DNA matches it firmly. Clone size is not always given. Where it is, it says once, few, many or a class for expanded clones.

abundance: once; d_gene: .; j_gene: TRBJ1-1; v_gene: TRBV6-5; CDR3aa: CATETGMNTEAFF; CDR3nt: TGTGCCACCGAGACAGGTATGAACACTGAAGCTTTCTTT
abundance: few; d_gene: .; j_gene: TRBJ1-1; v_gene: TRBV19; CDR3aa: CASSIGLRSTEAFF; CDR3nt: TGTGCCAGTAGTATAGGTTTAAGAAGCACTGAAGCTTTCTTT
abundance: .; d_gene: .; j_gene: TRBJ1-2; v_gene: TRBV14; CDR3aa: CASSQVDQGLYGYTF; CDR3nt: TGTGCCAGCAGCCAAGTGGATCAAGGGCTCTATGGCTACACCTTC
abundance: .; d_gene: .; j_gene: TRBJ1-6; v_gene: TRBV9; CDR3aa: CASSPGRDNSPLHF; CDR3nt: TGTGCCAGCAGCCCGGGACGGGATAATTCACCCCTCCACTTT
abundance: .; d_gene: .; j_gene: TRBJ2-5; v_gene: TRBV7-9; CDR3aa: CASSLVGQDLRTQYF; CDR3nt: TGTGCCAGCAGCTTAGTAGGGCAGGACCTGAGGACCCAGTACTTC
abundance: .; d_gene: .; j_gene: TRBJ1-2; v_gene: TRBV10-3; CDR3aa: CAISDQGGNYGYTF; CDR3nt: TGTGCCATCAGTGATCAGGGAGGGAACTATGGCTACACCTTC
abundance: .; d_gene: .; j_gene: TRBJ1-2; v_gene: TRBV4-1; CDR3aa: CASSQSLVRLNYGYTF; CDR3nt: TGCGCCAGCAGCCAATCCCTCGTCAGATTAAACTATGGCTACACCTTC
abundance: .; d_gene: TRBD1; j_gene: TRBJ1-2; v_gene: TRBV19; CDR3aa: CASGNRGQSYGYTF; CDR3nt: TGTGCCAGTGGGAACAGGGGGCAGAGCTATGGCTACACCTTC
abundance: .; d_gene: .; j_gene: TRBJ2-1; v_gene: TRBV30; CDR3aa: CAWSKDGPYNEQFF; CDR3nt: TGTGCCTGGAGTAAGGACGGTCCTTACAATGAGCAGTTCTTC
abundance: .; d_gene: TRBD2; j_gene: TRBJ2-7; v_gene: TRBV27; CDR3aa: CASSHWDLAGVVEQYF; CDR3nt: TGTGCCAGCAGTCACTGGGATCTAGCGGGAGTTGTCGAGCAGTACTTC
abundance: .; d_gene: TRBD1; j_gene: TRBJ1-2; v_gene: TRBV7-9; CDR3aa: CASSLVPGGYGYTF; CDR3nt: TGTGCCAGCAGCTTAGTTCCAGGGGGTTATGGCTACACCTTC
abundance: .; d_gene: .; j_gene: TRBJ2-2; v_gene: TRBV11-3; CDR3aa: CASSLEGAGELFF; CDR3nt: TGTGCCAGCAGCTTAGAAGGGGCTGGGGAGCTGTTTTTT
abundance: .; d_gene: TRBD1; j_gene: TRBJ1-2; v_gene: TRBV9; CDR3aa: CASSGDRGLPSYGYTF; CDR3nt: TGTGCCAGCAGCGGGGACAGGGGGTTGCCGAGCTATGGCTACACCTTC
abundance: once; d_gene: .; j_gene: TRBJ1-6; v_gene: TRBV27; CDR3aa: CASSSGGGTRGNSPLHF; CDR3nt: TGTGCCAGCAGTTCCGGGGGAGGTACCCGAGGTAATTCACCCCTCCACTTT
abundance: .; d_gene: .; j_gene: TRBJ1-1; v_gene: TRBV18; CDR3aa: CASSPLVSGNTEAFF; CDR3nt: TGTGCCAGCTCACCACTCGTGTCGGGAAACACTGAAGCTTTCTTT
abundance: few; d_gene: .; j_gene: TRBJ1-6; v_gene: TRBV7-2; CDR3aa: CASSWWGTSDSPLHF; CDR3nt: TGTGCCAGCAGCTGGTGGGGGACATCTGATTCACCCCTCCACTTT
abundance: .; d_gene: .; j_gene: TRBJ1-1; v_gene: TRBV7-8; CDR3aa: CASSLSYRETEAFF; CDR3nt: TGTGCCAGCAGCTTAAGCTACAGGGAGACTGAAGCTTTCTTT
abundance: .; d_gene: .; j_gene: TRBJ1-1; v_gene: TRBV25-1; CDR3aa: CASSVGVNTEAFF; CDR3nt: TGTGCCAGCAGTGTCGGGGTTAACACTGAAGCTTTCTTT
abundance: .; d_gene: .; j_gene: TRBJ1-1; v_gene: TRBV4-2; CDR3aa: CASSQVRGMNTEAFF; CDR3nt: TGTGCCAGCAGCCAAGTCCGGGGGATGAACACTGAAGCTTTCTTT
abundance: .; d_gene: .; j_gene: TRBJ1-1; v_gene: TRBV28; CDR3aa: CASSLGETEAFF; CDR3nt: TGTGCCAGCAGTTTGGGGGAGACTGAAGCTTTCTTT
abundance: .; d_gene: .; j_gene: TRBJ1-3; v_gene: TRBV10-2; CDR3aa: CASSESSGRGSGNTIYF; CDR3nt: TGCGCCAGCAGTGAGTCGTCAGGGCGGGGATCTGGAAACACCATATATTTT
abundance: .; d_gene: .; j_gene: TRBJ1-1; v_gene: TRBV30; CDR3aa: CAWRRGGITEAFF; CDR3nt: TGTGCCTGGAGGAGAGGGGGAATCACTGAAGCTTTCTTT
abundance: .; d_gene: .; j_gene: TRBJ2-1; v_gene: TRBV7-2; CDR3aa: CASSLDLGTYNEQFF; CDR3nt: TGTGCCAGCAGCTTAGATCTAGGGACCTACAATGAGCAGTTCTTC
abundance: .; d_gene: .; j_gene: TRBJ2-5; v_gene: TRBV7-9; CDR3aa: CASSANLGLEETQYF; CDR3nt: TGTGCCAGCAGCGCAAATCTGGGGCTGGAGGAGACCCAGTACTTC
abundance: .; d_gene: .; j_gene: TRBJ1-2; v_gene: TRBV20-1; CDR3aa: CSAAAGIGYTF; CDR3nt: TGCAGTGCTGCCGCCGGAATAGGCTACACCTTC
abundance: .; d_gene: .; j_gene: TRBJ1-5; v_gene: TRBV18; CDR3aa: CASSSQLGVQPQHF; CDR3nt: TGTGCCAGCTCATCTCAACTAGGGGTCCAGCCCCAGCATTTT